The next 5 T cell receptor beta chains were all read from a single sample in a study of CD8+CD57+ T cells in acquired aplastic anemia. Sequenced patients had shown CD8+CD57+ cell expansion by flow cytometry. TCR beta VDJ and CDR3 were profiled, and genomic DNA was the template. TCRdb fed the reads into MiXCR, producing one record per CDR3 protein. The repertoire holds around 180,000 distinct CDR3 sequences, with around 50% as singletons. The specimen sequenced was sorted CD4+, CD8+, or CD8+CD57+ T cells (not recorded which) from PBMCs. The receptor set was obtained from a human donor with aplastic anemia.

The sample holds many counts of this clonotype. The V and J genes are TRBV10-3 and TRBJ1-1, with D tentatively TRBD1 (5 bases). The V end was cut by 0 bases, the J end by 6 bases, with 11 bases between. The CDR3 runs 14 residues. The germline gives CDR1 ENHRY, CDR2 SYGVKD. The CDR3 region is CAISESLGLAEAFF. For the CDR3, the DNA is TGTGCCATCAGTGAGTCCCTGGGGCTGGCTGAAGCTTTCTTT.

The gene calls are TRBV15 and TRBJ1-1; D might be TRBD1 (6 bases). With 6 bases removed from V and 10 bases from J, the gap between germline ends came to 15 bases. The V gene's germline CDR1 is LNHNV and CDR2 YYDKDF (reference sequence). This CDR3 region has 12 residues. CDR3 sequence: CATSRTDSPAFF. DNA for the CDR3: TGTGCCACCAGTCGGACGGACAGCCCAGCTTTCTTT.

The J gene is TRBJ2-1, the V gene TRBV4-2, with 11 bases matching TRBD2. V was clipped by 0 bases and J by 7 bases; unmatched bases: 11. CDR1 and CDR2 (germline): LGHNA, YNFKEQ. This CDR3 spans 18 amino acids. This CDR3 reads CASSQDFLAGGTGNEQFF. For the CDR3, the DNA is TGTGCCAGCAGCCAAGATTTTCTAGCGGGGGGAACGGGGAATGAGCAGTTCTTC.

This chain joins TRBV19 and TRBJ1-4; D unclear. Germline V lookup: CDR1 LNHDA, CDR2 SQIVND (reference sequence). Trimming took 8 bases from V and 7 from J, leaving 17 bases between them. CDR3 length equals 14 residues. CDR3 protein: CASGVEGGSEKLFF. In nucleotides, the CDR3 is TGTGCCAGTGGGGTCGAGGGAGGTAGTGAAAAACTGTTTTTT.

This clonotype occurred a few times. The germline gene is not matched at one end of the junction; a read error may be the cause. The CDR3 protein is CASTEGDGANVLTF. The CDR3 DNA is TGTGCCAGTACTGAAGGGGACGGGGCCAACGTCCTGACTTTT. This chain links TRBV19 with TRBJ2-6; D tentatively fits TRBD1 or TRBD2 (5 bases each). CDR3 size: 14 residues. Germline V lookup: CDR1 LNHDA, CDR2 SQIVND (reference sequence).